This T cell receptor beta chain was profiled in a study of cytomegalovirus exposure and HLA in healthy donors. Clones were sequenced by immunoSEQ multiplex PCR, and TCRdb holds only the in-frame ones, with some missing. Of 200,000 to 250,000 clones in the sample, over 80% were seen once. From germline, CDR1 is MGHRA and CDR2 YSYEKL. CDR3 length equals 15 residues. Deletions cut 0 bases from V and 8 bases from J, with 16 bases between. This receptor was obtained from a young woman in good health and CMV-seropositive. This chain uses TRBV4-1 with TRBJ1-2; D is uncertain. Sequencing was carried out using PBMCs. The CDR3 nucleotides are TGCGCCAGCAGCCAAGATCAGAGAGCTGCGAAGGGCTACACCTTC. Encoded protein: CASSQDQRAAKGYTF.